Sequencing of this T cell receptor (beta chain) was carried out in a study of identical twins. CDR1 is SNHLY and CDR2 is FYNNEI in the germline V gene. Trimming took 7 bases from V and 4 from J; bases not matched to a gene: 4. The CDR3 sequence is 15 residues long. Every donor was a healthy Caucasian. With template switching, a universal primer site was added, and the cDNA carried unique molecular identifiers. TCRdb re-derived calls from the 5' RACE reads in MiXCR, one entry per CDR3 protein. The sample yields approximately 550,000 distinct CDR3 sequences, about 20% seen once. Another study also made use of these data, one on yellow fever vaccine responses in identical twins.

Sequencing was done on a sample of CD4+ T cells sorted from blood. This receptor was taken from a woman under 30 in good health. The chain carries TRBV2 and TRBJ2-2, with TRBD2 matching 12 bases. The CDR3 nucleotides are TGTGCCAGCAAACCGGGACTAGCGGGCACCGGGGAGCTGTTTTTT. It is translated as CASKPGLAGTGELFF.